These T cell receptor beta chains were read from a single sample in a study of T cell responses to AZD1222 COVID-19 vaccine. Some clones are missing from TCRdb's copy, which holds only in-frame ones; the method was immunoSEQ multiplex PCR. This table has roughly 70,000 clones, 75% to 95% appearing once. Sequenced here: peripheral blood, sampled 28 days after the second dose of the MenACWY control vaccine. The receptors derive from an adult who received the MenACWY meningococcal vaccine as a control. Each CDR3 is given with its conserved first and last residue. The order of the fields is clone size, J gene, D gene, V gene, CDR3 protein, CDR3 DNA. D genes are given only for firm matches. Expanded clones are given a class, and other clones once, few, many or no size at all.

clone_size: few; j_call: TRBJ1-5; d_call: NA; v_call: TRBV3-1/TRBV3-2; cdr3_aa: CASSQGVGQGNQPQHF; cdr3_nt: TGTGCCAGCAGCCAGGGAGTGGGTCAAGGCAATCAGCCCCAGCATTTT
clone_size: once; j_call: TRBJ2-7; d_call: NA; v_call: TRBV28; cdr3_aa: CASSPRYEQYF; cdr3_nt: TGTGCCAGCAGTCCGCGCTACGAGCAGTACTTC
clone_size: NA; j_call: TRBJ2-5; d_call: TRBD2; v_call: TRBV7-9; cdr3_aa: CASSPRGGSGETQYF; cdr3_nt: TGTGCCAGCAGCCCCCGGGGGGGAAGCGGGGAGACCCAGTACTTC
clone_size: NA; j_call: TRBJ2-1; d_call: TRBD2; v_call: TRBV7-2; cdr3_aa: CASSPSGAGHEQFF; cdr3_nt: TGTGCCAGCAGCCCTAGCGGGGCGGGACATGAGCAGTTCTTC
clone_size: NA; j_call: TRBJ1-1; d_call: NA; v_call: TRBV9; cdr3_aa: CASSVGGTEAFF; cdr3_nt: TGTGCCAGCAGCGTAGGAGGGACTGAAGCTTTCTTT
clone_size: NA; j_call: TRBJ2-3; d_call: NA; v_call: TRBV18; cdr3_aa: CASSLPKGSDVGADTQYF; cdr3_nt: TGTGCCAGTTCATTGCCGAAGGGATCCGACGTTGGGGCAGATACGCAGTATTTT
clone_size: NA; j_call: TRBJ1-2; d_call: NA; v_call: TRBV7-9; cdr3_aa: CASSLEGNGYTF; cdr3_nt: TGTGCCAGCAGCTTAGAGGGTAATGGCTACACCTTC
clone_size: NA; j_call: TRBJ2-7; d_call: NA; v_call: TRBV2; cdr3_aa: CATDRDTEYEQYF; cdr3_nt: TGTGCCACGGACCGGGACACCGAGTACGAGCAGTACTTC
clone_size: NA; j_call: TRBJ2-2; d_call: NA; v_call: TRBV7-9; cdr3_aa: CASSFSESGAYGELFF; cdr3_nt: TGTGCCAGCAGCTTTAGTGAGTCGGGGGCGTACGGGGAGCTGTTTTTT
clone_size: NA; j_call: TRBJ1-4; d_call: NA; v_call: TRBV7-2; cdr3_aa: CASSLVGDEKLFF; cdr3_nt: TGTGCCAGCAGCTTAGTAGGGGATGAAAAACTGTTTTTT
clone_size: NA; j_call: TRBJ1-1; d_call: NA; v_call: TRBV28; cdr3_aa: CASSLGRWTEAFF; cdr3_nt: TGTGCCAGCAGTTTAGGGAGATGGACTGAAGCTTTCTTT
clone_size: NA; j_call: TRBJ1-5; d_call: NA; v_call: TRBV7-8; cdr3_aa: CASSRVEQGRPYQPQHF; cdr3_nt: TGTGCCAGCAGCCGAGTAGAACAGGGAAGGCCCTATCAGCCCCAGCATTTT
clone_size: NA; j_call: TRBJ2-5; d_call: TRBD2; v_call: TRBV5-1; cdr3_aa: CASGTSGSLGETQYF; cdr3_nt: TGCGCCAGCGGGACTAGCGGGAGTTTAGGAGAGACCCAGTACTTC
clone_size: NA; j_call: TRBJ1-2; d_call: TRBD1; v_call: TRBV3-1/TRBV3-2; cdr3_aa: CASSRQGATYGYTF; cdr3_nt: TGTGCCAGCAGCCGACAGGGGGCGACCTATGGCTACACCTTC
clone_size: NA; j_call: TRBJ2-7; d_call: TRBD2; v_call: TRBV30; cdr3_aa: CAWTPPGLVYEQYF; cdr3_nt: TGTGCCTGGACCCCCCCGGGACTAGTCTACGAGCAGTACTTC
clone_size: once; j_call: TRBJ1-1; d_call: NA; v_call: TRBV6-5; cdr3_aa: CASSFRQSPVVAFF; cdr3_nt: TGTGCCAGCAGTTTCAGACAGAGCCCTGTCGTTGCTTTCTTT